These T cell receptor beta chains were read from a single sample in a study of T cells in Graves' hyperthyroidism and ophthalmopathy. MiXCR, run by TCRdb on the multiplex PCR reads, gives a single entry per CDR3 protein. Among around 200,000 distinct CDR3 sequences listed, 15% to 20% were seen once. The source material was blood. Receptor source: a man aged 35 to 55 with Graves' hyperthyroidism. The CDR3 runs from the conserved cysteine through the conserved F or W. A D gene is named only where the DNA matches it firmly. Size tells how often a clone was seen (once, few, many) or the class of an expanded clone, and some rows leave it out.

d_gene	v_gene	j_gene	abundance	CDR3aa	CDR3nt
NA	TRBV11-2	TRBJ1-1	many	CASSLREVNTEAFF	TGTGCCAGCAGCTTAAGGGAGGTGAACACTGAAGCTTTCTTT
TRBD1	TRBV5-1	TRBJ1-2	many	CASSRDRTNYGYTF	TGCGCCAGCAGCAGGGACAGGACTAACTATGGCTACACCTTC
NA	TRBV19	TRBJ2-1	few	CASSAPIKGLSQFF	TGTGCCAGTAGTGCCCCCATAAAGGGGCTTTCGCAGTTCTTC
NA	TRBV28	TRBJ2-3	many	CASIRQGHPRGDTQYF	TGTGCCAGCATCCGCCAGGGACACCCAAGAGGGGATACGCAGTATTTT
TRBD1	TRBV30	TRBJ2-3	NA	CAWSNGQGASLTDTQYF	TGTGCCTGGAGCAACGGACAGGGGGCTTCTCTCACAGATACGCAGTATTTT
NA	TRBV7-2	TRBJ2-1	once	CAMGGGNSYNEQFF	TGTGCTATGGGAGGCGGGAACTCCTACAATGAGCAGTTCTTC
NA	TRBV20-1	TRBJ2-1	many	CSARDLAGFKEQFF	TGCAGTGCTAGGGATCTTGCAGGGTTCAAGGAGCAGTTCTTC
TRBD2	TRBV28	TRBJ2-1	many	CASSAWGLAGTNEQFF	TGTGCCAGCAGTGCATGGGGACTAGCGGGGACCAATGAGCAGTTCTTC
NA	TRBV20-1	TRBJ1-4	NA	CSARRFGQEPEKLFF	TGCAGTGCTAGAAGGTTTGGCCAGGAGCCTGAAAAACTGTTTTTT
TRBD1	TRBV12-3/TRBV12-4	TRBJ2-5	NA	CASSLMAGQVFQETQYF	TGTGCCAGCAGTTTAATGGCGGGACAGGTGTTCCAAGAGACCCAGTACTTC
TRBD2	TRBV4-3	TRBJ2-7	NA	CASSQDWTSGAYEQYF	TGCGCCAGCAGCCAAGATTGGACTAGCGGGGCATACGAGCAGTACTTC
NA	TRBV20-1	TRBJ2-1	NA	CSASGIYDEQFF	TGCAGTGCCAGCGGCATTTACGATGAGCAGTTCTTC
NA	TRBV12-3/TRBV12-4	TRBJ2-7	many	CASTYFYEQYF	TGTGCCAGCACCTACTTCTACGAGCAGTACTTC
TRBD1	TRBV20-1	TRBJ2-5	few	CSATQRQGAAETQYF	TGCAGTGCGACCCAAAGACAGGGGGCCGCGGAGACCCAGTACTTC
NA	TRBV20-1	TRBJ2-1	NA	CSATRQISYNEQFF	TGCAGTGCAACCAGACAGATCTCCTACAATGAGCAGTTCTTC
NA	TRBV4-3	TRBJ1-6	few	CASSQDIQGRVGSDSPLHF	TGCGCCAGCAGCCAAGATATCCAGGGGCGCGTGGGATCGGATTCACCCCTCCACTTT
NA	TRBV20-1	TRBJ2-1	many	CSARDWGRGSYNEQFF	TGCAGTGCTAGAGACTGGGGAAGGGGGTCCTACAATGAGCAGTTCTTC
NA	TRBV28	TRBJ2-1	many	CASSNRRPVGNEQFF	TGTGCCAGCAGCAACAGGAGGCCCGTGGGCAATGAGCAGTTCTTC
NA	TRBV9	TRBJ2-1	few	CASSGPNRDEQFF	TGTGCCAGCAGCGGACCGAATCGTGATGAGCAGTTCTTC
NA	TRBV19	TRBJ2-4	NA	CASRSRIIAKNIQYF	TGTGCCAGTAGAAGCAGGATTATAGCCAAAAACATTCAGTACTTC
NA	TRBV5-1	TRBJ1-3	NA	CASSLTGVSGNTIYF	TGCGCCAGCAGCCTGACAGGCGTGTCTGGAAACACCATATATTTT
TRBD1	TRBV14	TRBJ1-4	few	CASSQVNGTGSSDEKLFF	TGTGCCAGCAGCCAAGTTAACGGGACAGGTTCCTCGGATGAAAAACTGTTTTTT
TRBD1	TRBV13	TRBJ2-7	few	CASSLATGAAYEQYF	TGTGCCAGCAGCTTAGCTACAGGGGCGGCATACGAGCAGTACTTC
NA	TRBV15	TRBJ1-2	many	CATSREGGDYGYTF	TGTGCCACCAGCAGAGAGGGTGGGGACTATGGCTACACCTTC
TRBD2	TRBV7-3	TRBJ2-3	NA	CASSPSGRGTDTQYF	TGTGCCAGCAGCCCAAGCGGGAGGGGCACAGATACGCAGTATTTT
NA	TRBV4-3	TRBJ2-7	few	CASSQARTRQIYEQYF	TGCGCCAGCAGCCAAGCCCGAACCCGACAAATCTACGAGCAGTACTTC
TRBD2	TRBV7-2	TRBJ2-7	many	CASSPWASGDEQYF	TGTGCCAGCAGCCCCTGGGCTAGCGGGGACGAGCAGTACTTC
NA	TRBV28	TRBJ1-2	many	CASSFGGIYGYTF	TGTGCCAGCAGTTTCGGAGGGATCTATGGCTACACCTTC
TRBD2	TRBV5-1	TRBJ2-1	many	CASSRSGGAGYNEQFF	TGCGCCAGCAGTCGAAGCGGGGGGGCAGGTTACAATGAGCAGTTCTTC
NA	TRBV15	TRBJ1-1	NA	CATSRVLSVEAFF	TGTGCCACCAGCAGAGTCCTCTCCGTTGAAGCTTTCTTT
NA	TRBV5-1	TRBJ2-7	many	CASSFSPGDEQYF	TGCGCCAGCAGCTTTTCCCCGGGCGACGAGCAGTACTTC
TRBD1	TRBV20-1	TRBJ1-5	many	CSAREEGQGPRRPQHF	TGCAGTGCTAGAGAGGAGGGACAGGGACCCCGCCGGCCCCAGCATTTT
NA	TRBV4-3	TRBJ1-4	many	CASSQEEGRGEKLFF	TGCGCCAGCAGCCAAGAGGAGGGGAGGGGTGAAAAACTGTTTTTT
NA	TRBV7-2	TRBJ2-7	many	CASSAPGVPYEQYF	TGTGCCAGCAGCGCCCCTGGGGTGCCCTACGAGCAGTACTTC
NA	TRBV29-1	TRBJ2-3	many	CSVQQGSATQYF	TGCAGCGTACAACAGGGATCCGCTACGCAGTATTTT
NA	TRBV2	TRBJ1-5	NA	CASRLTGGHNQPQHF	TGTGCCAGCAGACTAACCGGAGGACACAATCAGCCCCAGCATTTT
NA	TRBV15	TRBJ2-5	many	CATLSGRGQETQYF	TGTGCCACCCTTTCGGGACGCGGCCAAGAGACCCAGTACTTC
TRBD2	TRBV20-1	TRBJ2-3	few	CSARALAGGRRLDTDTQYF	TGCAGTGCTAGAGCGCTAGCGGGGGGCCGCCGATTAGACACAGATACGCAGTATTTT
TRBD1	TRBV5-1	TRBJ1-4	NA	CASSIGTGTNEKLFF	TGCGCCAGCAGCATAGGGACAGGGACTAATGAAAAACTGTTTTTT
TRBD2	TRBV5-1	TRBJ2-3	many	CASSFASGARNTQYF	TGCGCCAGCAGCTTCGCTAGCGGGGCTCGGAATACGCAGTATTTT
NA	TRBV7-2	TRBJ2-5	many	CASSSVGGPIETQYF	TGTGCCAGCAGCTCAGTCGGAGGGCCCATAGAGACCCAGTACTTC
NA	TRBV9	TRBJ2-3	NA	CASSVEGVSTDTQYF	TGTGCCAGCAGCGTAGAGGGGGTGAGCACAGATACGCAGTATTTT
TRBD2	TRBV7-2	TRBJ2-3	many	CASSTGLAGDTQYF	TGTGCCAGCAGCACGGGACTAGCGGGGGATACGCAGTATTTT
TRBD2	TRBV6-5	TRBJ2-5	NA	CTSSYSRLADETQYF	TGTACCAGCAGTTACTCGCGACTAGCGGATGAGACCCAGTACTTC
TRBD1	TRBV20-1	TRBJ2-7	many	CSARDQWTGDYEQYF	TGCAGTGCTAGAGATCAGTGGACAGGGGACTACGAGCAGTACTTC
TRBD1	TRBV19	TRBJ1-1	few	CASSIGTGGFDTEAFF	TGTGCCAGTAGTATCGGGACAGGGGGATTCGACACTGAAGCTTTCTTT
NA	TRBV6-2/TRBV6-3	TRBJ1-2	many	CAARLGYGYTF	TGTGCCGCCCGGCTGGGCTATGGCTACACCTTC
NA	TRBV3-1	TRBJ1-4	NA	CASSQTTGGTNEKLFF	TGTGCCAGCAGCCAAACGACAGGAGGAACTAATGAAAAACTGTTTTTT
NA	TRBV18	TRBJ1-2	NA	CASSPRTGEGYTF	TGTGCCAGCTCACCTAGAACAGGAGAAGGCTACACCTTC
NA	TRBV11-2	TRBJ2-2	many	CASSLRWGDTGELFF	TGTGCCAGCAGCTTACGATGGGGGGACACCGGGGAGCTGTTTTTT
TRBD2	TRBV6-2/TRBV6-3	TRBJ2-7	many	CASSYRLAGGLYEQYF	TGTGCCAGCAGTTACAGGTTAGCGGGGGGGCTCTACGAGCAGTACTTC
NA	TRBV3-1	TRBJ1-5	NA	CASSQDGGYQPQHF	TGTGCCAGCAGCCAAGATGGGGGGTATCAGCCCCAGCATTTT